A single sample gave rise to the 21 T cell receptor beta chains below, sequenced in a study of monozygotic twins with inflammatory bowel disease. Using the 5' RACE reads, TCRdb records one entry per CDR3 protein without DNA. Recorded for this sample: about 440,000 distinct CDR3 sequences. Sample: blood. The receptors derive from a human donor with ulcerative colitis or Crohn's disease, or a healthy co-twin of an affected twin (not recorded which).

CDR3 in amino acids: CSAMPGTQNQPQHF. The V and J genes are TRBV20-1 and TRBJ1-5. The CDR3 is made up of 14 amino acids. The V gene's germline CDR1 is DFQATT and CDR2 SNEGSKA (reference sequence).

The V and J genes are TRBV7-6 and TRBJ1-6; the D call of TRBD1 rests on TCRdb alone, since no DNA is present to check it. The CDR3 spans 14 residues. Germline loops: CDR1 SGHVS, CDR2 FNYEAQ. CDR3 loop: CASSVTGENSPLHF.

This chain uses TRBV4-2 with TRBJ2-2. The CDR3 runs 11 residues. CDR1 and CDR2 (germline): LGHNA, YNFKEQ. The CDR3 spells CASSQNYELFF.

This chain connects TRBV4-2 to TRBJ1-2. Germline CDR1 is LGHNA and CDR2 is YNFKEQ. This CDR3 comprises 14 residues. The CDR3 here is CASSQEAVSYGYTF.

The chain is built from TRBV2 and TRBJ1-6. The CDR3 consists of 14 residues. CDR1 and CDR2 (germline): SNHLY, FYNNEI. CDR3 sequence: CASSAARDNSPLHF.

CDR3: CASTSGGASTGELFF. The chain couples TRBV2 to TRBJ2-2; with no DNA, the TCRdb D assignment of TRBD2 cannot be verified. CDR1 is SNHLY and CDR2 is FYNNEI in the germline V gene. The CDR3 runs to 15 residues.

The chain joins TRBV7-2 to TRBJ2-5; the TCRdb D gene call, TRBD2, has no DNA to confirm it. Germline CDR1 is SGHTA and CDR2 is FQGNSA. The length of the CDR3 is 15 residues. The CDR3 spells CATARRGPSQETQYF.

The rearrangement joins TRBV5-1 to TRBJ2-3; TCRdb designates TRBD1, a call that cannot be tested without DNA. The CDR3 contains 15 residues. Germline loops: CDR1 SGHRS, CDR2 YFSETQ. The chain's CDR3 is CASSSLTVSTDTQYF.

The chain has TRBV6-4 and TRBJ2-2; TCRdb indicates TRBD1, and absent DNA this call remains unverified. The CDR3 is made up of 13 amino acids. CDR1 is MRHNA and CDR2 is SNTAGT in the germline V gene. CDR3 amino acids: CASSDRGTGELFF.

This chain links TRBV20-1 with TRBJ2-7; lacking DNA, the TRBD2 call made by TCRdb goes unchecked. The CDR3 covers 14 residues. CDR1 DFQATT and CDR2 SNEGSKA come from the germline V gene (reference sequence). CDR3: CSAGLAGVSYEQYF.

The rearrangement uses TRBV20-1 and TRBJ2-5. The germline gives CDR1 DFQATT, CDR2 SNEGSKA (reference sequence). CDR3 length: 15 amino acids. The CDR3 reads CSARDLGQTQETQYF.

The CDR3 protein is CASSSPGGYTF. The gene calls are TRBV19 and TRBJ1-2; TCRdb's D call, TRBD1, is unchecked because there is no DNA. The CDR3 is 11 amino acids. Germline V CDR1 and CDR2: LNHDA, SQIVND (reference sequence).

J is TRBJ2-1 and V is TRBV5-1. The CDR3 runs to 15 residues. Germline CDR1 and CDR2: SGHRS and YFSETQ. This chain's CDR3 is CASSLEWGSYNEQFF. The entire variable domain, with the rest obtained from reference TRBV5-1 and TRBJ2-1, is as follows: KAGVTQTPRYLIKTRGQQVTLSCSPISGHRSVSWYQQTPGQGLQFLFEYFSETQRNKGNFPGRFSGRQFSNSRSEMNVSTLELGDSALYLCASSLEWGSYNEQFFGPGTRLTVL.

The CDR3 sequence is CSVAHGSPDTQYF. The chain couples TRBV29-1 to TRBJ2-3; TCRdb proposes TRBD1, but this gene call is untestable without DNA. Germline assignment: CDR1 SQVTM and CDR2 ANQGSEA. The CDR3 totals 13 residues.

The V and J genes are TRBV28 and TRBJ2-1; the D call of TRBD1 rests on TCRdb alone, since no DNA is present to check it. This CDR3 region has 13 residues. Germline V lookup: CDR1 MDHEN, CDR2 SYDVKM. The CDR3 spells CASREDRYNEQFF.

V gene TRBV9 combines with J gene TRBJ2-7. This CDR3 contains 15 residues. Per germline, CDR1 SGDLS and CDR2 YYNGEE. The CDR3 loop reads CASSVGQSPSYEQYF. The full variable domain, completed using reference TRBV9 and TRBJ2-7, is DSGVTQTPKHLITATGQRVTLRCSPRSGDLSVYWYQQSLDQGLQFLIQYYNGEERAKGNILERFSAQQFPDLHSELNLSSLELGDSALYFCASSVGQSPSYEQYFGPGTRLTVT.

This chain uses TRBV5-1 with TRBJ1-2; TCRdb gives TRBD1 as the D gene, but with no DNA this cannot be confirmed. Germline CDR1 reads SGHRS; CDR2 reads YFSETQ. The CDR3 has 13 amino acids. CDR3 loop: CASSPGQGNGYTF.

This chain uses TRBV30 with TRBJ1-6; the TCRdb call, TRBD1, lacks DNA for checking. CDR1 GTSNPN and CDR2 SVGIG come from the germline V gene (reference sequence). The CDR3 sequence is 14 residues long. The CDR3 sequence is CAWSRKGGNSPLHF.

This chain uses TRBV12-3 or TRBV12-4 with TRBJ1-1; lacking DNA, the TRBD1 call made by TCRdb goes unchecked. The CDR3 sequence is 15 residues long. The CDR3 loop reads CASSYPGQGLTEAFF.

This sequence joins TRBV15 and TRBJ1-2; TCRdb names TRBD1, which stays unverified in the absence of DNA. The CDR3 contains 16 residues. Germline CDR1 is LNHNV and CDR2 is YYDKDF (reference sequence). The CDR3 is CATSRDLGGKGDGYTF.

This sequence joins TRBV12-3 or TRBV12-4 and TRBJ2-7; TCRdb outputs TRBD1, but without DNA this stays unchecked. The CDR3 covers 13 residues. CDR3 residues: CASSSNLRDEQYF.